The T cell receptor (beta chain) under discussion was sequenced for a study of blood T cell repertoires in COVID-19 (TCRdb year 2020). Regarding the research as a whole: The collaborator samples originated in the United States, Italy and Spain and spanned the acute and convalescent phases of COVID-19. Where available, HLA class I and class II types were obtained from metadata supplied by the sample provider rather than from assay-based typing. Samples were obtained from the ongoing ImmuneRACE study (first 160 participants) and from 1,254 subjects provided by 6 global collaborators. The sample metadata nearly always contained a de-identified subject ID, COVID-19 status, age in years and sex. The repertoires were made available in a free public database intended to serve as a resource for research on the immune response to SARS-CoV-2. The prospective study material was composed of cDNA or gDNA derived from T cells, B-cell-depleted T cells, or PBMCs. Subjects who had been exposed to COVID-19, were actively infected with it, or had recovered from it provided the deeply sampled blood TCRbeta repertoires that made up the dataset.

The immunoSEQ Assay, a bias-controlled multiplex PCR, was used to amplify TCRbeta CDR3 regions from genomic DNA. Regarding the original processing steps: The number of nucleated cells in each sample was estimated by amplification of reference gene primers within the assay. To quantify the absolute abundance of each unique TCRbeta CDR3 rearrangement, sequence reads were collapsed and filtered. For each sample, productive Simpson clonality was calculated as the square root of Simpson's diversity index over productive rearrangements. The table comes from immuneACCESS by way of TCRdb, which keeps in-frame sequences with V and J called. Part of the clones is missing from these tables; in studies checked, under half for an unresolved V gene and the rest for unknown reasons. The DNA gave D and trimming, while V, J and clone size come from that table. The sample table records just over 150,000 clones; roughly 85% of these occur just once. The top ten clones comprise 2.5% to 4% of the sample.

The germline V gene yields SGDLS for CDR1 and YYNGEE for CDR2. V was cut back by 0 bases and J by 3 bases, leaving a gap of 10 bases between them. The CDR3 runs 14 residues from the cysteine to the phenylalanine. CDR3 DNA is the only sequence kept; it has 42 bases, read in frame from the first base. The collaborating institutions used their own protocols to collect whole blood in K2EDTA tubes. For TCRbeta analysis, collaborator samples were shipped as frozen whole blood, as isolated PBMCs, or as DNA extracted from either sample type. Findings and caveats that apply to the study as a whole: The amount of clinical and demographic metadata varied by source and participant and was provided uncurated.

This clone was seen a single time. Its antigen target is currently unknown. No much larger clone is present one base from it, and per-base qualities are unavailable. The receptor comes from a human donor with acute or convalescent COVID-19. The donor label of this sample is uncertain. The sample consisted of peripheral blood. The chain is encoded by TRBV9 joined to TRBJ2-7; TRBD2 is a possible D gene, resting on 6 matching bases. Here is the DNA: TGTGCCAGCAGCGTAGGCCAGGGAGGCTACGAGCAGTACTTC. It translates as CASSVGQGGYEQYF. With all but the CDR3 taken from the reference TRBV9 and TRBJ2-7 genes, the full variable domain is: DSGVTQTPKHLITATGQRVTLRCSPRSGDLSVYWYQQSLDQGLQFLIQYYNGEERAKGNILERFSAQQFPDLHSELNLSSLELGDSALYFCASSVGQGGYEQYFGPGTRLTVT.